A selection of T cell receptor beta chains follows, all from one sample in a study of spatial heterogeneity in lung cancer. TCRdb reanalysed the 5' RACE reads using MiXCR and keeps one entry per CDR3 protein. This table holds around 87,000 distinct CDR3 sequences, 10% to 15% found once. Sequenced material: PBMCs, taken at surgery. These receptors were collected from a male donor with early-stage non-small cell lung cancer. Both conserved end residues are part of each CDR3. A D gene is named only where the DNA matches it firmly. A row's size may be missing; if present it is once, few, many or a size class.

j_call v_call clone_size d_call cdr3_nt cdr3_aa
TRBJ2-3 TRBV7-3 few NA TGTGCCAGCAGGTTCTCGGGCGGGACCCCGACAGATACGCAGTATTTT CASRFSGGTPTDTQYF
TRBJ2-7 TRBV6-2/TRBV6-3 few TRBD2 TGTGCCAGCAGTTACCTAGCGGGCCTTCTCGAGCAGTACTTC CASSYLAGLLEQYF
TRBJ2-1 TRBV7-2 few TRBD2 TGTGCCAGCAGCCCTCGTACTAGCGGTGTGGGGGAGCAGTTCTTC CASSPRTSGVGEQFF
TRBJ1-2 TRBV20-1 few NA TGCCGCCCCGGGGGCGACTCTAACTATGGCTACACCTTC CRPGGDSNYGYTF
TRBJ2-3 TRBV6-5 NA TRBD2 TGTGCCAGCAGTTACTCGAAGGCGGGGGGGCCTGGTACGCAGTATTTT CASSYSKAGGPGTQYF
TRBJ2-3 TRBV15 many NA TGTGCCACCAGCCCCCGGGATTATGCAGGCACAGATACGCAGTATTTT CATSPRDYAGTDTQYF
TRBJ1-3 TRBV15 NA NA TGTGCCACCAGCAGAGCTTTACGGAACACCATATATTTT CATSRALRNTIYF
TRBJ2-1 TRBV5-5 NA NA TGTGCCAGCAGCTGGCAACGGGAGATCTACAATGAGCAGTTCTTC CASSWQREIYNEQFF
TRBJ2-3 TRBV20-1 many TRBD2 TGCAGTGCTAGTTACAGCGGGGGAACCGGGAGCACAGATACGCAGTATTTT CSASYSGGTGSTDTQYF
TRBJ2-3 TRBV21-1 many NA TGTGCCAGCAGCAACTCCCGACTGACTAGCGGGGGACTTCGCACAGATACGCAGTATTTT CASSNSRLTSGGLRTDTQYF
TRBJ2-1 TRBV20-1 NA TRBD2 TGCAGTGCTAGTTTGTCGGGAGGATCTAGTGAGCAGTTCTTC CSASLSGGSSEQFF
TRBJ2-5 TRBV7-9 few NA TGTGCCAGCACAACGAACGGACCAACAGAGACCCAGTACTTC CASTTNGPTETQYF
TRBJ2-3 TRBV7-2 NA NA TGTGCCAGCAGCTTTGGGCGCACAGATACGCAGTATTTT CASSFGRTDTQYF
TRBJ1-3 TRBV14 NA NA TGTGCCAGCAGCCAAGATGTCTCTGGAAACACCATATATTTT CASSQDVSGNTIYF
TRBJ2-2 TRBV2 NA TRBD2 TGTGCCAGCAGTCGACTAGCGGGAGGTACCGGGGAGCTGTTTTTT CASSRLAGGTGELFF
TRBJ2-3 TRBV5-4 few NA TGTGCCAGCAGCCGCGCGGGGCCAGATACGCAGTATTTT CASSRAGPDTQYF
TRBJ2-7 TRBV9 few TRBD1 TGTGCCAGCAGCGCACGAGAGGGGACAGGGGGCACCTACGAGCAGTACTTC CASSAREGTGGTYEQYF
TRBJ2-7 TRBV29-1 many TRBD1 TGCAGCGTTGGGGGACAGCCCTACGAGCAGTACTTC CSVGGQPYEQYF
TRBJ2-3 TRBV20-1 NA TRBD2 TGCAGTGCTAAGGGTCAAGCGGGGGGTAGCACAGATACGCAGTATTTT CSAKGQAGGSTDTQYF
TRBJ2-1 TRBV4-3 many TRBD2 TGCGCCAGCAGCCTACAGCGGGAGGGTAATGAGCAGTTCTTC CASSLQREGNEQFF
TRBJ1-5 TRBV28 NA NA TGTGCCAGCAGTTTTCAGGGCAATCAGCCCCAGCATTTT CASSFQGNQPQHF
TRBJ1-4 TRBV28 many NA TGTGCCAGCAGCCCGTACACTGCAACTAATGAAAAACTGTTTTTT CASSPYTATNEKLFF
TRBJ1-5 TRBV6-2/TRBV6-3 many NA TGTGCCAGCAGTTATGGGGCCAGGGGTCAGCCCCAGCATTTT CASSYGARGQPQHF
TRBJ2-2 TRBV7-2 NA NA TGTGCCAGCAGCTTATTTGGTTTCGGGTCTTCCACCGGGAAGCTGTTTTTT CASSLFGFGSSTGKLFF
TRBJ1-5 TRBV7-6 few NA TGTGCCAGCAGCTCGGCCCCCGCCGGCAATCAGCCCCAGCATTTT CASSSAPAGNQPQHF
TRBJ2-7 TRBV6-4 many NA TGTGCCAGCAGTGACCGGACCAACCGTAGGCAGTACTTC CASSDRTNRRQYF
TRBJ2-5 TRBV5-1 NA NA TGCGCCAGCAGCGCCCTACTCTCGGAGACCCAGTACTTC CASSALLSETQYF
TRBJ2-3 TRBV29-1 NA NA TGCAGCGTTGCGGAGGTCACAGATACGCAGTATTTT CSVAEVTDTQYF
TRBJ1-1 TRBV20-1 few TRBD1 TGCAGTGCGCGAACAGGGGGCCGGGACACTGAAGCTTTCTTT CSARTGGRDTEAFF
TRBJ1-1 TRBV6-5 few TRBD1 TGTGCCAGCAGTTACGCGACAGGGGTGACTGAAGCTTTCTTT CASSYATGVTEAFF
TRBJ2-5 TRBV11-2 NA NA TGTGCCAGCAGCTTAGATAACGTGGGCGGTTCAGAGACCCAGTACTTC CASSLDNVGGSETQYF
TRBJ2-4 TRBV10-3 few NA TGTGCCATCAGTGAGTCCCGGGAACCCCCAAACATTCAGTACTTC CAISESREPPNIQYF
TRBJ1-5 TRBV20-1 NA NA TGCAGTGCTAGGGGGGCTGGGGGAGGACAGCCCCAGCATTTT CSARGAGGGQPQHF
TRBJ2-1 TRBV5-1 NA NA TGCGCCAGCAGCCTGCAAGGCAATGAGCAGTTCTTC CASSLQGNEQFF
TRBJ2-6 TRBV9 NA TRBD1 TGTGCCAGCAGCGTATCCGACAGGGGGCGAGGGGCCAACGTCCTGACTTTC CASSVSDRGRGANVLTF
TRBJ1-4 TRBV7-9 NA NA TGTGCCAGCAGCACGGACATACCCAGAAAACTGTTTTTT CASSTDIPRKLFF
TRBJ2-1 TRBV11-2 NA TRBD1 TGTGCCAGCAGCCCAGTGCAGGGGGTTAAGTACAATGAGCAGTTCTTC CASSPVQGVKYNEQFF
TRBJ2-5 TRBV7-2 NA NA TGTGCCAGCAGCTTACAACAGTCCTCCCAAGAGACCCAGTACTTC CASSLQQSSQETQYF
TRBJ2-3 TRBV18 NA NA TGTGCCAGCTCACTCGAGACTGGAGATACGCAGTATTTT CASSLETGDTQYF
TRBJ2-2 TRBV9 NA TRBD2 TGTGCCAGCGGCCTAGCGGGAGCGGCCGGGGAGCTGTTTTTT CASGLAGAAGELFF
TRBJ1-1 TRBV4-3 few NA TGCGCCAGCAGCCGATATACGAACACTGAAGCTTTCTTT CASSRYTNTEAFF
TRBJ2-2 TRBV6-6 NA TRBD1 TGTGCCAGCGGTGGCCGGGACAGGGGGCGAAACACCGGGGAGCTGTTTTTT CASGGRDRGRNTGELFF
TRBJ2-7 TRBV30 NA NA TGTGCCTGGATGCGGCAGGGTATCAACGAGCAGTACTTC CAWMRQGINEQYF
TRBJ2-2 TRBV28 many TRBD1 TGTGCCAGCAGTTTCCGCAGGGGGAGCCCCGGGGAGCTGTTTTTT CASSFRRGSPGELFF
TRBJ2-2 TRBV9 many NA TGTGCCAGCAGCGTAAATGGGAAGGCCGCGAACACCGGGGAGCTGTTTTTT CASSVNGKAANTGELFF
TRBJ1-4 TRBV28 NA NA TGTGCCAGCAGCCCCACCGAACCTGCAACTAATGAAAAACTGTTTTTT CASSPTEPATNEKLFF
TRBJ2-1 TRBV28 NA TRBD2 TGTGCCAGCAGTTCGGGCTCGTGGCTAGCGGGGGACGATTCCTACAATGAGCAGTTCTTC CASSSGSWLAGDDSYNEQFF
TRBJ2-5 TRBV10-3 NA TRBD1 TGTGCCATCGGCGGACAGGGGCGACAAGAGACCCAGTACTTC CAIGGQGRQETQYF
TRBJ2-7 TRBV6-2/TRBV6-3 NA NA TGTGCCAGCAGTTACTGGGGCGAGCAGTACTTC CASSYWGEQYF
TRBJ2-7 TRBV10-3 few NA TGTGCCATCAGCCGACAGGTGGGGTCCTACGAGCAGTACTTC CAISRQVGSYEQYF
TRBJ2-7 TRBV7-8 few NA TGTGCCAGCAGCGACCCACGGGGTAACTACGAGCAGTACTTC CASSDPRGNYEQYF
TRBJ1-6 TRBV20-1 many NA TGCAGTGCTCCCGGGACCCAGGCCCGCTCACCCCTCCACTTT CSAPGTQARSPLHF
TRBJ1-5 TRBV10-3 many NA TGTGCCACCCGACAGGCCGATGGCAATCAGCCCCAGCATTTT CATRQADGNQPQHF